The entry below gives a single T cell receptor (beta chain) sequence along with its context. This record comes from a study of blood T cell repertoires in COVID-19. Study-level background: Specimens from acute and convalescent COVID-19 originated in the United States, Italy and Spain. From T cells, B-cell-depleted T cells, or PBMCs came the material, which was cDNA or gDNA.

This CDR3 is built from 16 residues. Germline lookup yields CDR1 MNHEY and CDR2 SMNVEV (reference sequence). After removal of 6 bases from V and 7 bases from J, the junction contained 17 bases not matched to a gene. Original data processing: Reference gene primer amplification in the assay estimated nucleated cell counts. Profiled with immunoSEQ multiplex PCR; TCRdb holds only in-frame clones, not every one. V and J calls plus clone size are reproduced from that table; the DNA served to infer D and trimming. The table has 60,000 to 75,000 clones, 82% seen once. The receptor's source is a human donor in a cohort sampled during active COVID-19. The chain recombines TRBV27 with TRBJ1-1, with 7 nucleotides matching TRBD1. What was sequenced was peripheral blood. The CDR3 DNA sequence: TGTGCCAGCAGCCCTTCTCGACAGGGACAGAGAGGTGAAGCTTTCTTT. This codes for CASSPSRQGQRGEAFF.